This T cell receptor beta chain was recorded in a study of T-cell memory formation after mild COVID-19. Study results and caveats: Clones contracting across day 15 to 85 had a balanced CD4/CD8 profile; later expanding clones leaned CD4+.

Each CDR3 protein gets one entry after TCRdb re-called the 5' RACE reads with MiXCR. The sample lists 400,000 to 500,000 distinct CDR3 sequences; approximately 24% were seen once. Points on this clonotype: Its antigen remains unidentified.

Germline CDR1 KGHDR, CDR2 SFDVKD. V was trimmed by 2 bases and J by 6 bases, leaving 5 bases between them. The CDR3 totals 12 residues. Sequenced input: PBMCs or a T cell subset sorted from them (not recorded which). The receptor comes from an adult woman who had mild COVID-19 (a few samples of this study predate the infection). Cell type and time point are not known. The rearrangement joins TRBV24-1 to TRBJ2-3; D unclear. DNA of the CDR3: TGTGCCACCAGTGATTCGGTTGATACGCAGTATTTT. Its translation is CATSDSVDTQYF.